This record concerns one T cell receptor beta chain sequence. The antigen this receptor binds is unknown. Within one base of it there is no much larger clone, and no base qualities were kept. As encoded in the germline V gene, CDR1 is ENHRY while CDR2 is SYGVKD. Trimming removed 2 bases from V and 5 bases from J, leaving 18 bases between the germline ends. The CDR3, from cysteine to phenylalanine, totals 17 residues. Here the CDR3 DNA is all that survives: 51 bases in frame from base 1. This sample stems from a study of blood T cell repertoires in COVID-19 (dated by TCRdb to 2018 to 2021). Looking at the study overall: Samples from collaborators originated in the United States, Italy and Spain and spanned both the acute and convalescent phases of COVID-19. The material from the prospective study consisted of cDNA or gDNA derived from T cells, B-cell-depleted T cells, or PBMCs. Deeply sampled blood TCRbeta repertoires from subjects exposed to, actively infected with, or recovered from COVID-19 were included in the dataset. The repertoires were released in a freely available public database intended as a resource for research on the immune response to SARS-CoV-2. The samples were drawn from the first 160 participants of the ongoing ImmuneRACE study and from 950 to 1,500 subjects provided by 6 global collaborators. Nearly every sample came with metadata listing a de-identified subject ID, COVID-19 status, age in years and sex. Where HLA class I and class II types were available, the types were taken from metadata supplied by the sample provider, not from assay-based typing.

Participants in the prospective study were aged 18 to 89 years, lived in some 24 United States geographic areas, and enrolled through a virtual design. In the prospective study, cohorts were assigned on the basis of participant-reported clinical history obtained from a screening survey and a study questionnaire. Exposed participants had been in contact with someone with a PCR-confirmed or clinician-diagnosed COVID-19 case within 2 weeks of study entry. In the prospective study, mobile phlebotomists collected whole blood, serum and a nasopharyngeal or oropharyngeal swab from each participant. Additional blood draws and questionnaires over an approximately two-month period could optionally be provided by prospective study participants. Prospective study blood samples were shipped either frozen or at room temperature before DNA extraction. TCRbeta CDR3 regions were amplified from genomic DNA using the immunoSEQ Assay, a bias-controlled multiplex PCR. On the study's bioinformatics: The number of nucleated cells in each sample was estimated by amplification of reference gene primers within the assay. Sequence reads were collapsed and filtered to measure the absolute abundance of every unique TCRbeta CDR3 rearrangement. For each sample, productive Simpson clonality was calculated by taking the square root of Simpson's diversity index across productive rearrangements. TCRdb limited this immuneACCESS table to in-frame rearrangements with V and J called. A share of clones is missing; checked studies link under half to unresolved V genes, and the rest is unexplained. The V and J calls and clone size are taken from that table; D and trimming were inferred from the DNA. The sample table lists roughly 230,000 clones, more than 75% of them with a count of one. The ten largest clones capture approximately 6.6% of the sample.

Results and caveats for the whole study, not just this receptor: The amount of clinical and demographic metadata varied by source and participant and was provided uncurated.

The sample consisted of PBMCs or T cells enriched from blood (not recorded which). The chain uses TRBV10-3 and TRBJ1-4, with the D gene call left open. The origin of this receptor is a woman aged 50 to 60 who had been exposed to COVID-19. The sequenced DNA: TGTGCCATCAGTGAGATTGGCGAAGGGAGTGGAAATGAAAAACTGTTTTTT. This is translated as CAISEIGEGSGNEKLFF.